This T cell receptor (beta chain) was identified in a study of PD-1 blockade in classical Hodgkin lymphoma. In the study overall: Once every 2 weeks, patients received intravenous nivolumab at 3 mg/kg. Study-wide results and limits: Reported findings placed baseline TCR diversity lower in newly diagnosed patients (compared with healthy donors). Complete responders showed a baseline diversity that resembled the diversity of newly diagnosed patients. Some patients started nivolumab under 1 year after ASCT, and they were excluded.

This table comes from immunoSEQ multiplex PCR, and its TCRdb copy is limited to in-frame clones, with some not included. The repertoire includes roughly 40,000 clones, over 75% of them detected once, and around 35% sits in the top ten. In the case of this clone: Its antigen is not identified.

Time point given: cycle 4 day 1 (C4D1), after 6 weeks of nivolumab. Exposure to brentuximab vedotin varied, and each patient had relapsed following autologous stem cell transplantation. The CDR3 covers 17 residues. Deletions cut 1 base from V and 1 base from J, with 16 bases between. In germline, CDR1 is LGHNA, CDR2 YNFKEQ. Sequencing used peripheral blood mononuclear cells (PBMCs), obtained before the fourth cycle of nivolumab. The J gene is TRBJ1-1, the V gene TRBV4-2; tentatively, D is TRBD1 (6 bases). The source is a human donor with classical Hodgkin lymphoma. In DNA form, the CDR3 reads TGTGCCAGCAGCCAAGTTAGCGCTTCGGACAGGAACACTGAAGCTTTCTTT. Protein: CASSQVSASDRNTEAFF.